This entry lists 28 T cell receptor beta chains sequenced from one sample in a study of blood T cells in healthy people across ages. A second PCR, run for about 6 to 12 cycles, used a sample-barcoded 5' primer plus a J-beta primer mix. TCRdb passed the 5' RACE reads through MiXCR, listing each CDR3 protein once. The sample has about 800,000 distinct CDR3 sequences; approximately 25% are singletons. This same sample was also part of a study on T cells of mothers and their children.

Source material: blood. The receptors were gathered from a boy between 10 and 17 years old in good health.

V usage is TRBV5-1 and J usage is TRBJ2-2, with 9 bases matching TRBD1. The V gene end was trimmed by 4 bases and the J gene end by 4 bases; junction bases not matched to a gene: 8. This CDR3 has 16 amino acids. Germline V CDR1 and CDR2: SGHRS, YFSETQ. CDR3 sequence reads: CASSQRTGGVTGELFF. CDR3 nucleotide sequence: TGCGCCAGCAGCCAAAGAACAGGGGGCGTCACCGGGGAGCTGTTTTTT. Filled out from reference TRBV5-1 and TRBJ2-2, the complete variable domain reads KAGVTQTPRYLIKTRGQQVTLSCSPISGHRSVSWYQQTPGQGLQFLFEYFSETQRNKGNFPGRFSGRQFSNSRSEMNVSTLELGDSALYLCASSQRTGGVTGELFFGEGSRLTVL.

This clonotype was observed a few times. This chain joins TRBV10-3 and TRBJ2-4, with D perhaps TRBD1 (7 bases). This CDR3 contains 16 residues. V lost 3 bases and J 6 bases, leaving 18 bases between the germline ends. The V gene's germline CDR1 is ENHRY and CDR2 SYGVKD. This CDR3 reads CAISELGGGESNIQYF. The CDR3 DNA reads as TGTGCCATCAGTGAATTAGGAGGGGGCGAATCAAACATTCAGTACTTC.

This clonotype was found a few times. This rearrangement joins TRBV4-1 to TRBJ2-5; tentative D call: TRBD1 (5 bases). The J call may be mistaken, given a closer DNA end match to TRBJ2-1. In germline, CDR1 is MGHRA, CDR2 YSYEKL. This CDR3 has 14 amino acids. CDR3 loop: CASSRVGLDNEQFF. As DNA, the CDR3 is TGCGCCAGCAGCCGTGTGGGGCTCGACAATGAGCAGTTCTTC.

The chain links TRBV9 to TRBJ1-2, with D possibly being TRBD1 (5 bases). Germline-derived CDR1 and CDR2 are SGDLS and YYNGEE. CDR3 length: 14 residues. The V and J ends lost 0 bases and 4 bases respectively, with 10 bases between them. The CDR3 spells CASSVGEGIYGYTF. The CDR3 coding sequence is TGTGCCAGCAGCGTAGGGGAGGGGATCTATGGCTACACCTTC. The whole variable domain, remainder taken from reference TRBV9 and TRBJ1-2, is DSGVTQTPKHLITATGQRVTLRCSPRSGDLSVYWYQQSLDQGLQFLIQYYNGEERAKGNILERFSAQQFPDLHSELNLSSLELGDSALYFCASSVGEGIYGYTFGSGTRLTVV.

This clonotype was counted only a few times. The genes are TRBV27 and TRBJ1-4; D is uncertain. Germline V gene lookup returns CDR1 MNHEY and CDR2 SMNVEV (reference sequence). This CDR3 comprises 15 residues. The V and J ends lost 3 bases and 8 bases respectively, with 16 bases between them. CDR3: CASSFGPVLNEKLFF. CDR3 nucleotide sequence: TGTGCCAGCAGTTTCGGGCCAGTTCTAAACGAAAAACTGTTTTTT. Combining the CDR3 with reference TRBV27 and TRBJ1-4 gives the whole variable domain EAQVTQNPRYLITVTGKKLTVTCSQNMNHEYMSWYRQDPGLGLRQIYYSMNVEVTDKGDVPEGYKVSRKEKRNFPLILESPSPNQTSLYFCASSFGPVLNEKLFFGSGTQLSVL.

Concerning this clonotype itself: One end of the junction does not line up with germline, which may come from a read error. The chain uses TRBV29-1 and TRBJ1-2; D is undetermined. Germline CDR1 reads SQVTM; CDR2 reads ANQGSEA. CDR3 size: 12 residues. As DNA, the CDR3 is TGCAGCATTGATTGGCTTTGGTATGGCTACACCTTC. Its translation is CSIDWLWYGYTF.

This clonotype was observed a few times. The V and J genes are TRBV21-1 and TRBJ2-7; TRBD2 was called by the table and not checked on the DNA. TRBV21-1 has pseudogene status. The CDR3 spans 15 residues. CDR3 residues: CASSILESRTYEQYF. The CDR3 DNA is TGTGCCAGCAGCATACTAGAGAGCCGTACCTACGAGCAGTACTTC.

This clonotype was seen more than once but under ten times. The J gene is TRBJ2-5, the V gene TRBV6-5; 11 nucleotides line up with TRBD2. Germline-derived CDR1 and CDR2 are MNHEY and SVGAGI. This CDR3 has 15 amino acids. V trimming: 2 bases; J trimming: 9 bases; junction bases outside the gene matches: 8. CDR3 amino acids: CASSYTSGGLSSQYF. CDR3 coding DNA: TGTGCCAGCAGTTACACTAGCGGGGGCCTCAGCTCCCAGTACTTC.

This clonotype occurred once. No conserved phenylalanine or tryptophan ends this CDR3, so it is likely a read error. The V call is TRBV5-1, the J call TRBJ2-5, with TRBD1 matching over 8 bases. Trimming removed 6 bases from V and 5 bases from J; junction bases left unmatched: 6. CDR3 size: 13 residues. Germline lookup yields CDR1 SGHRS and CDR2 YFSETQ. CDR3 DNA: TGCGCCAGCACTGAACCAGGGGGCGAGACCCAGTACCTC. Translation gives CASTEPGGETQYL.

The chain combines TRBV28 with TRBJ1-2; 12 bases match TRBD1. Germline V CDR1 and CDR2: MDHEN, SYDVKM. V gave up 5 bases and J gave up 8 bases; unmatched junction bases: 6. This CDR3 comprises 14 residues. For the CDR3, the DNA is TGTGCCAGCAGTCGGGACAGGGGGCGGAGGGGCTACACCTTC. Its translation is CASSRDRGRRGYTF.

A few counts support this clonotype. The chain employs TRBV20-1 and TRBJ1-1, with D unresolved. This CDR3 spans 15 amino acids. Trimming removed 5 bases from V and 3 bases from J, with 19 bases in between. Germline V gene lookup returns CDR1 DFQATT and CDR2 SNEGSKA (reference sequence). The CDR3 sequence: CSASRDLVRDTEAFF. CDR3 nucleotides: TGCAGTGCTTCCCGCGACCTGGTCCGGGACACTGAAGCTTTCTTT.

This rearrangement joins TRBV3-1 to TRBJ2-3, with D uncertain. The V end lost 0 bases, the J end lost 5 bases, and 9 bases lay between the germline ends. The germline gives CDR1 LGHDT, CDR2 YNNKEL (reference sequence). This CDR3 spans 14 amino acids. CDR3 protein: CASSQEVAQDTQYF. The CDR3 region has the DNA TGTGCCAGCAGCCAAGAGGTAGCCCAAGATACGCAGTATTTT.

In its sample, this clonotype was seen a few times. The chain's CDR3 is CASSPRSVAELFF. The CDR3 nucleotides are TGTGCCAGCAGTCCCCGCTCCGTGGCAGAACTGTTTTTT. The gene calls are TRBV12-3 or TRBV12-4 and TRBJ1-4; the D is unclear. V gave up 5 bases and J gave up 12 bases, with 16 bases separating them. This CDR3 comprises 13 residues.

This clonotype was detected a few times. The V call is TRBV6-5, the J call TRBJ2-3, with a possible D match to TRBD1 (5 bases). V was shortened by 4 bases and J by 0 bases, with 8 bases between the two germline ends. The CDR3 length is 14 residues. The V gene's germline CDR1 is MNHEY and CDR2 SVGAGI. CDR3 nucleotides: TGTGCCAGCAGTTCTCGGACAAGCACAGATACGCAGTATTTT. This translates into CASSSRTSTDTQYF.

This rearrangement joins TRBV7-2 to TRBJ1-2, with TRBD1 matching over 7 bases. The length of the CDR3 is 15 residues. Germline CDR1 reads SGHTA; CDR2 reads FQGNSA. Trimming cost V 5 bases and J 1 base; bases outside gene matches: 7. The CDR3 nucleotides are TGTGCCAGCAGCCTAGGGCCAGGGGGTAACTATGGCTACACCTTC. The encoded protein is CASSLGPGGNYGYTF.

CDR3 sequence reads: CSVVGGSNEQFF. The DNA for the CDR3 is TGCAGCGTTGTGGGTGGATCCAATGAGCAGTTCTTC. The chain links TRBV29-1 to TRBJ2-1; D is ambiguous. Between the trimmed V and J ends, which lost 4 bases and 6 bases, there was a span of 10 bases. Germline values: CDR1 SQVTM, CDR2 ANQGSEA. This CDR3 has 12 residues.

The chain uses TRBV29-1 and TRBJ2-1, with 9 nucleotides matching TRBD1. The CDR3 is made up of 16 amino acids. V lost 7 bases and J lost 0; bases outside the gene matches: 10. From germline, CDR1 is SQVTM and CDR2 ANQGSEA. CDR3 DNA: TGCAGCGCTCCAACACAGGGGGCCAGCTCCTACAATGAGCAGTTCTTC. Residues: CSAPTQGASSYNEQFF.

This clonotype showed up just a few times. V gene TRBV6-4 combines with J gene TRBJ2-3, with unresolved D. Trimming shortened V by 2 bases and J by 6 bases, and 12 bases separated the two germline ends. This CDR3 has 14 amino acids. CDR1 and CDR2 from the germline V gene are MRHNA and SNTAGT. CDR3 DNA: TGTGCCAGCAGTGACGGGTCCCCGGCGGATACGCAGTATTTT. The encoded protein is CASSDGSPADTQYF.

This clonotype was seen a few times. This chain uses TRBV4-1 with TRBJ2-5, with D perhaps matching TRBD1 or TRBD2 (6 bases each). The V and J ends lost 0 bases and 5 bases respectively, with 28 bases between them. CDR1 is MGHRA, CDR2 YSYEKL, per germline. The CDR3 totals 20 residues. The CDR3 is CASSQEGGRASDRRGETQYF. The DNA for the CDR3 is TGCGCCAGCAGCCAAGAAGGGGGGAGAGCCTCGGACCGCCGGGGGGAGACCCAGTACTTC.

The chain carries TRBV27 and TRBJ2-5; TRBD1 matches 9 bases. CDR1 is MNHEY and CDR2 is SMNVEV in the germline V gene (reference sequence). V lost 4 bases to trimming and J lost 5 bases; unmatched junction nucleotides: 8. This CDR3 is 15 amino acids long. The CDR3, as DNA: TGTGCCAGCAGTTCGGTTGGGACAGGGTTGGAGACCCAGTACTTC. This translates into CASSSVGTGLETQYF.

The chain recombines TRBV7-2 with TRBJ2-4; weak D call: TRBD2 (7 bases). V lost 1 base and J lost 9, with 19 bases in between. CDR3 size: 16 residues. CDR1 and CDR2 (germline): SGHTA, FQGNSA. As DNA, the CDR3 is TGTGCCAGCAGCTTAGAAACATTCCAGGGAGGGGGCATTCAGTACTTC. This sequence encodes CASSLETFQGGGIQYF.

The CDR3 DNA reads as TGTGCCAGGAGTCCCCAGGGGAATTACTACGAGCAGTACTTC. Amino acid sequence: CARSPQGNYYEQYF. This chain joins TRBV19 and TRBJ2-7, with D possibly TRBD1 on 6 matching bases. The length of the CDR3 is 14 residues. Trimming removed 9 bases at V and 3 bases at J, with 18 bases between. Germline CDR1 is LNHDA and CDR2 is SQIVND (reference sequence).

This chain joins TRBV7-2 and TRBJ2-5; 9 nucleotides align to TRBD1. Unmatched junction bases numbered 6, after V lost 5 bases and J lost 2 bases. CDR1 and CDR2 (germline): SGHTA, FQGNSA. This CDR3 spans 15 amino acids. This chain's CDR3 is CASSPGQGWQETQYF. The CDR3 region has the DNA TGTGCCAGCAGCCCGGGACAGGGATGGCAAGAGACCCAGTACTTC.

This clonotype has more than one count but fewer than ten. This chain links TRBV10-3 with TRBJ2-5, with 9 bases that match TRBD1. The DNA end is more similar to TRBJ2-7, so the J call may be wrong. This CDR3 spans 13 amino acids. The germline gives CDR1 ENHRY, CDR2 SYGVKD. CDR3 amino acids: CAISADRGYEQYF. The CDR3 coding sequence is TGTGCCATCAGTGCGGACAGGGGCTACGAGCAGTACTTC.

In its sample, this clonotype was seen a few times. J is TRBJ2-1 and V is TRBV20-1; a weak D match, TRBD1 (7 bases). CDR3 size: 15 residues. V lost 5 bases and J lost 10, with 24 bases in between. Germline V gives CDR1 DFQATT, CDR2 SNEGSKA (reference sequence). The CDR3: CSAVPFTGTAGEQFF. The CDR3 DNA is TGCAGTGCTGTTCCTTTCACCGGGACAGCGGGCGAGCAGTTCTTC.

This clonotype showed up just a few times. The chain has TRBV4-1 and TRBJ2-5, with D perhaps TRBD1 (6 bases). CDR1 is MGHRA, CDR2 YSYEKL, per germline. Trimming left V 4 bases short and J 1 base short, with 10 bases between. The CDR3 is 14 amino acids. CDR3 amino acids: CASSRRGFQETQYF. DNA of the CDR3: TGCGCCAGCAGCCGCAGGGGATTCCAAGAGACCCAGTACTTC.

The rearrangement links TRBV20-1 to TRBJ1-1, with a possible D match to TRBD1 (5 bases). CDR3 length: 14 amino acids. CDR1 and CDR2 (germline): DFQATT, SNEGSKA (reference sequence). V was pared by 1 base and J by 3 bases, with 12 bases between. CDR3 protein: CSARAPGRDTEAFF. DNA for the CDR3: TGCAGTGCTAGAGCCCCAGGGAGGGACACTGAAGCTTTCTTT.

CDR3 protein: CASREASNEKLFF. CDR3 coding DNA: TGTGCCAGCAGGGAGGCGTCTAATGAAAAACTGTTTTTT. The V and J genes are TRBV2 and TRBJ1-4; D is undetermined. This CDR3 is built from 13 residues. Trimming pared 6 bases from V and 3 bases from J, leaving 8 bases between. Looked up from germline, CDR1 is SNHLY and CDR2 is FYNNEI.